Below, 25 T cell receptor beta chains from the same sample are listed, as sequenced in a study of blood T cell repertoires in COVID-19. The method was immunoSEQ multiplex PCR; TCRdb's version includes in-frame clones alone and lacks a portion of them. This sample has around 320,000 clones, with 70% to 90% found just once. The sequenced sample consisted of peripheral blood. These receptors were collected from a woman in her twenties or thirties who had recovered from COVID-19.

With respect to this clone: Additional DNA sequences in this sample encode the identical CDR3. The DNA of the CDR3 is TGTGCCAGCAGCTTGGGACAGGGCGCAGATACGCAGTATTTT. As protein: CASSLGQGADTQYF. This chain uses TRBV5-4 with TRBJ2-3; 7 bases are shared with TRBD1. Germline assignment: CDR1 SGHNT and CDR2 YYREEE (reference sequence). V was clipped by 0 bases and J by 4 bases; unmatched bases: 2. The CDR3 is 14 residues long. The whole variable domain, filled in from reference TRBV5-4 and TRBJ2-3, reads ETGVTQSPTHLIKTRGQQVTLRCSSQSGHNTVSWYQQALGQGPQFIFQYYREEENGRGNFPPRFSGLQFPNYSSELNVNALELDDSALYLCASSLGQGADTQYFGPGTRLTVL.

This clone was counted once. This rearrangement joins TRBV3-1 (or the pseudogene TRBV3-2) to TRBJ2-7; 7 bases line up with TRBD1. The ends lost 6 bases at V and 0 bases at J; junction bases unmatched: 14. Germline V gene lookup returns CDR1 LGHDT and CDR2 YNNKEL (reference sequence). The CDR3 spans 17 residues. CDR3 region: CASSPSRGYCRSYEQYF. The CDR3 DNA is TGTGCCAGCAGTCCGTCCAGGGGGTATTGTCGCTCCTACGAGCAGTACTTC.

The chain uses TRBV11-2 and TRBJ2-1; TRBD2 agrees at 13 bases. J gave up 2 bases and V 3 bases, and 1 base lay outside the gene matches. The CDR3 covers 16 residues. The germline V gene encodes CDR1 SGHAT and CDR2 FQNNGV. In nucleotides, the CDR3 is TGTGCCAGCAGCTTTGGACTAGCGGGGGCCTACAATGAGCAGTTCTTC. It codes for CASSFGLAGAYNEQFF.

The chain uses TRBV10-3 and TRBJ1-4; D call uncertain. The V end was cut by 2 bases, the J end by 8 bases, with 15 bases between. The CDR3 is 15 residues long. Germline V CDR1 and CDR2: ENHRY, SYGVKD. This chain's CDR3 is CAISESPGILEKLFF. The DNA of the CDR3 is TGTGCCATCAGTGAGAGCCCCGGGATTTTGGAAAAACTGTTTTTT.

A few counts support this clone. The J gene is TRBJ2-1, the V gene TRBV5-1; 9 nucleotides match TRBD1. Germline V gene data show CDR1 as SGHRS and CDR2 as YFSETQ. V gave up 4 bases and J gave up 2 bases; unmatched junction bases: 1. This CDR3 is built from 14 residues. Here the CDR3 reads CASSRDRAYNEQFF. The CDR3 DNA reads TGCGCCAGCAGCCGGGACAGGGCCTACAATGAGCAGTTCTTC.

V is TRBV27 and J is TRBJ2-1, with TRBD2 matching 11 bases. The V gene's germline CDR1 is MNHEY and CDR2 SMNVEV (reference sequence). J lost 7 bases, V lost 3 bases, and 11 bases had no gene match. The length of the CDR3 is 17 residues. DNA for the CDR3: TGTGCCAGCAGTTTCGTCTTAATAGCGGGGGGGATAAATGAGCAGTTCTTC. Residues: CASSFVLIAGGINEQFF.

The CDR3 spells CASSNGAGETQYF. The CDR3 DNA follows: TGTGCCAGCAGCAACGGAGCGGGGGAGACCCAGTACTTC. The chain combines TRBV7-3 with TRBJ2-5, with 7 bases fitting TRBD2. The junction had 5 bases not matched to a gene; V was cut back by 5 bases and J by 5 bases. The germline CDR1 and CDR2 sequences are SGHTA and FQGTGA. The CDR3 covers 13 residues.

The V and J genes are TRBV28 and TRBJ1-2; possible D gene TRBD1, 6 bases. The CDR3 contains 14 residues. V was pared by 11 bases and J by 5 bases, with 21 bases between. Germline lookup yields CDR1 MDHEN and CDR2 SYDVKM. The CDR3 nucleotides are TGTGCCGTCTCCACAATACAGGGATCGTATGGCTACACCTTC. Protein sequence: CAVSTIQGSYGYTF.

CDR3: CASSLETKQFF. The CDR3 DNA reads as TGTGCCAGCAGCTTGGAAACAAAACAGTTCTTC. The gene calls are TRBV5-5 and TRBJ2-1; no clear D gene. The CDR3 runs 11 residues. Germline assignment: CDR1 SGHKS and CDR2 YYEKEE (reference sequence). V was cut by 0 bases and J by 13 bases, with 8 bases left in between.

This chain links TRBV6-5 with TRBJ1-6; no clear D gene. Between the trimmed V and J ends, which lost 6 bases and 5 bases, there was a span of 8 bases. The CDR3 sequence is 13 residues long. The germline V gene encodes CDR1 MNHEY and CDR2 SVGAGI. The DNA for the CDR3 is TGTGCCAGCAGCCCCCTTCATAATTCACCCCTCCACTTT. Its protein product is CASSPLHNSPLHF.

This chain links TRBV9 with TRBJ1-6; D gene ambiguous. Germline V gene lookup returns CDR1 SGDLS and CDR2 YYNGEE. With 3 bases removed from V and 7 bases from J, the gap between germline ends came to 8 bases. This CDR3 contains 13 residues. CDR3 sequence reads: CASSAQPNSPLHF. The DNA of the CDR3 is TGTGCCAGCAGCGCACAACCGAATTCACCCCTCCACTTT.

V and J are TRBV6-2 or TRBV6-3 and TRBJ2-1, with TRBD2 as a possible D gene (6 bases). The CDR3 runs to 14 residues. The V gene lost 5 bases and the J gene lost 7 bases, with 15 bases spanning the gap. The germline V gene encodes CDR1 MNHEY and CDR2 SVGEGT. The chain's CDR3 is CASSTPGGGNEQFF. CDR3 DNA: TGTGCCAGCAGTACCCCTGGGGGAGGTAATGAGCAGTTCTTC.

V usage is TRBV3-1 (or the pseudogene TRBV3-2) and J usage is TRBJ1-2; 8 positions match TRBD1. V lost 1 base, J lost 5 bases, and 9 bases stayed unmatched. CDR1 and CDR2 from the germline V gene are LGHDT and YNNKEL (reference sequence). The CDR3 runs to 16 residues. The CDR3 region has the DNA TGTGCCAGCAGCCAAGCCGGGCGGACAGGGAATTATGGCTACACCTTC. This encodes CASSQAGRTGNYGYTF.

The chain is built from TRBV3-1 (or the pseudogene TRBV3-2) and TRBJ2-1; 11 positions agree with TRBD2. There are 18 residues in the CDR3. Germline CDR1 and CDR2: LGHDT and YNNKEL (reference sequence). The ends lost 3 bases at V and 9 bases at J; junction bases unmatched: 16. For the CDR3, the DNA is TGTGCCAGCAGCCATCGTCGAATTTGGGCTAGCGGGGGGATTGAGCAGTTCTTC. Protein product: CASSHRRIWASGGIEQFF.

This rearrangement joins TRBV28 to TRBJ1-4; 8 bases map to TRBD1. The J segment lost 8 bases and the V segment lost 5 bases, leaving 1 base of the junction unmatched. Germline CDR1 reads MDHEN; CDR2 reads SYDVKM. The CDR3 is 12 amino acids. Here the CDR3 DNA reads TGTGCCAGCAGTACAGGGGGAGAAAAACTGTTTTTT. Translation: CASSTGGEKLFF.

V and J are TRBV7-9 and TRBJ1-4; a possible D gene is TRBD1 (6 bases). The germline CDR1 and CDR2 sequences are SEHNR and FQNEAQ (reference sequence). The V end lost 0 bases, the J end lost 4 bases, and 9 bases lay between the germline ends. CDR3 size: 15 residues. This CDR3 reads CASSLAGQYNEKLFF. Written as DNA, the CDR3 is TGTGCCAGCAGCTTAGCCGGACAGTATAATGAAAAACTGTTTTTT. The full variable domain, rest sourced from reference TRBV7-9 and TRBJ1-4, is DTGVSQNPRHKITKRGQNVTFRCDPISEHNRLYWYRQTLGQGPEFLTYFQNEAQLEKSRLLSDRFSAERPKGSFSTLEIQRTEQGDSAMYLCASSLAGQYNEKLFFGSGTQLSVL.

The chain has TRBV7-2 and TRBJ1-3; 8 bases line up with TRBD1. J gave up 9 bases and V 6 bases, and 13 bases lay outside the gene matches. The CDR3 has 15 residues. Per germline, CDR1 SGHTA and CDR2 FQGNSA. CDR3 in DNA: TGTGCCAGCAGTCTGCAGACAGGGGACGTTGTCACCATATATTTT. Residues: CASSLQTGDVVTIYF.

The V call is TRBV5-8, the J call TRBJ1-5, with a tentative D call TRBD1 (5 bases). The CDR3 is 16 amino acids. Germline values: CDR1 SGHTS, CDR2 YDEGEE. V was cut by 3 bases and J by 2 bases, with 15 bases left in between. The CDR3 is CASSSGTGWGNQPQHF. In nucleotides, the CDR3 is TGTGCCAGCAGCTCCGGGACTGGCTGGGGCAATCAGCCCCAGCATTTT.

The chain couples TRBV5-1 to TRBJ2-3; D is ambiguous. The germline gives CDR1 SGHRS, CDR2 YFSETQ. Deletions cut 4 bases from V and 1 base from J, with 7 bases between. CDR3 length equals 13 residues. The CDR3 here is CASSPAGTDTQYF. CDR3 nucleotide sequence: TGCGCCAGCAGCCCCGCGGGCACAGATACGCAGTATTTT.

This clone was detected only a few times. V and J are TRBV28 and TRBJ1-1, with 7 nucleotides matching TRBD1. This CDR3 has 15 amino acids. Trimming removed 1 base from V and 4 bases from J; junction bases left unmatched: 6. The germline CDR1 and CDR2 sequences are MDHEN and SYDVKM. The CDR3: CASSLSQGDGTEAFF. CDR3 sequence (DNA): TGTGCCAGCAGTTTATCCCAGGGGGATGGCACTGAAGCTTTCTTT. Complete variable domain (other parts from reference TRBV28 and TRBJ1-1): DVKVTQSSRYLVKRTGEKVFLECVQDMDHENMFWYRQDPGLGLRLIYFSYDVKMKEKGDIPEGYSVSREKKERFSLILESASTNQTSMYLCASSLSQGDGTEAFFGQGTRLTVV.

The chain is built from TRBV7-6 and TRBJ1-4; 8 bases map to TRBD1. There are 16 residues in the CDR3. Germline-derived CDR1 and CDR2 are SGHVS and FNYEAQ. V dropped 5 bases and J dropped 1; count of bases not matched to a gene: 6. CDR3 in amino acids: CASSLTGGGTNEKLFF. The DNA for the CDR3 is TGTGCCAGCAGCCTCACAGGGGGAGGAACTAATGAAAAACTGTTTTTT.

The rearrangement joins TRBV9 to TRBJ2-1, with 7 bases identical to TRBD2. The CDR3 is 15 residues long. Losses at the gene ends were 3 bases for V and 2 bases for J; bases not matched to a gene: 5. Germline V gene sequence: CDR1 SGDLS, CDR2 YYNGEE. The CDR3 nucleotides read TGTGCCAGCAGCGCCGGGACTAAGGCCTACAATGAGCAGTTCTTC. Encoded protein: CASSAGTKAYNEQFF.

The J gene is TRBJ2-7, the V gene TRBV11-3; TRBD1 matches 7 bases. The germline V gene encodes CDR1 SGHNT and CDR2 YENEEA. V trimming: 5 bases; J trimming: 4 bases; junction bases outside the gene matches: 5. This CDR3 contains 13 residues. As DNA, the CDR3 is TGTGCCAGCAGCCTGGGACAGCGTTACGAGCAGTACTTC. Amino acids: CASSLGQRYEQYF.

The chain uses TRBV6-1 and TRBJ1-5; no clear D gene. Germline CDR1 reads MNHNS; CDR2 reads SASEGT. V lost 1 base, J lost 8 bases, and 6 bases lay in between. The CDR3 runs to 12 residues. The CDR3 loop reads CASSEVSEPQHF. The CDR3 bases are TGTGCCAGCAGTGAAGTATCGGAGCCCCAGCATTTT.

The rearrangement joins TRBV7-2 to TRBJ1-5, with D perhaps TRBD1 (5 bases). CDR3 size: 14 residues. V was trimmed by 2 bases and J by 5 bases, leaving 10 bases between them. Germline CDR1 is SGHTA and CDR2 is FQGNSA. CDR3: CASSLLGLDQPQHF. CDR3 sequence (DNA): TGTGCCAGCAGCTTATTGGGGCTCGATCAGCCCCAGCATTTT.